One T cell receptor beta chain is described in this entry. The specificity of this receptor is unknown. Base qualities are not at hand, and no much larger clone is one base apart. The entry originates in a study of blood T cell repertoires in COVID-19 (dated by TCRdb to 2020 to 2022). Regarding the study in general: Samples from collaborators originated in the United States, Italy and Spain and spanned both the acute and convalescent phases of COVID-19. The material from the prospective study consisted of cDNA or gDNA derived from T cells, B-cell-depleted T cells, or PBMCs. The dataset comprised deeply sampled blood TCRbeta repertoires from subjects exposed to, actively infected with, or recovered from COVID-19. A freely available public database, intended as a resource for researchers studying the immune response to SARS-CoV-2, is where the repertoires were released. Samples were obtained from the ongoing ImmuneRACE study (first 160 participants) and from roughly 1,300 subjects provided by 6 global collaborators. Nearly every sample came with metadata listing a de-identified subject ID, COVID-19 status, age in years and sex. Where available, HLA class I and class II types were obtained from metadata supplied by the sample provider rather than from assay-based typing.

What the study reported, not specific to this receptor: The quantity of clinical and demographic metadata differed by source and by participant and was supplied without curation.

Each collaborating institution followed its own protocols to collect whole blood in K2EDTA tubes. Collaborator samples were shipped for TCRbeta analysis as frozen whole blood, isolated PBMCs, or DNA extracted from either sample type. TCRbeta CDR3 regions were amplified from genomic DNA by means of the immunoSEQ Assay, a bias-controlled multiplex PCR. Per the authors' processing: The number of nucleated cells in each sample was estimated from the amplification of reference gene primers within the assay. Sequence reads were collapsed and filtered to measure the absolute abundance of every unique TCRbeta CDR3 rearrangement. For each sample, productive Simpson clonality was calculated by taking the square root of Simpson's diversity index across productive rearrangements. TCRdb re-hosts the immuneACCESS table, in-frame sequences only. Its copies lack some clones; in the studies checked, an unresolved V gene accounts for under half of them, and the cause for the rest is not known. The V and J calls and clone size were taken over from that table, and D and trimming were inferred from the DNA. The sample profile shows around 100,000 clones; about 90% of them were found once. The ten largest account for approximately 7% of the sample.

Sequencing was carried out using peripheral blood. The receptor's source is a man younger than 40 in a cohort sampled during active COVID-19.

The CDR3 region has the sequence CAWSVGLAGFSTDTQYF. The DNA is as follows: TGTGCCTGGAGTGTGGGGCTAGCGGGGTTTAGCACAGATACGCAGTATTTT. Recombination connected TRBV30 to TRBJ2-3; TRBD2 agrees with 9 junctional bases. The CDR3 covers 17 residues, taking in both the cysteine and the phenylalanine. The read is trimmed to its CDR3 DNA, 51 bases read in frame from base 1. V trim: 0 bases; J trim: 0 bases; unmatched bases: 7. CDR1 GTSNPN and CDR2 SVGIG were looked up in the germline V gene (reference sequence).